The source of this T cell receptor (beta chain) is a study of blood T cell repertoires in COVID-19. Background on the study: Collection of acute and convalescent COVID-19 samples took place in the United States, Italy and Spain. PBMCs, B-cell-depleted T cells, or T cells provided the cDNA or gDNA that made up the material.

Original processing methods: Nucleated cell counts were estimated from reference gene primer amplification. Data came from immunoSEQ multiplex PCR; TCRdb stores just in-frame clones and leaves some out. That table supplies the V and J calls and clone size; D and trimming were determined from the DNA. The sample shows around 240,000 clones, roughly four fifths of them seen only once. V trimming: 8 bases; J trimming: 9 bases; junction bases outside the gene matches: 6. This CDR3 is 14 amino acids long. The germline gives CDR1 KGHSH, CDR2 LQKENI. The clonotype comes from a woman older than 75 with acute or convalescent COVID-19. The chain links TRBV18 to TRBJ2-1, with TRBD2 matching 14 bases. The specimen sequenced was peripheral blood. CDR3 DNA sequence: TGTGCCAGCACGGGACTAGCGGGAGAGGGTGAGCAGTTCTTC. Translated, it gives CASTGLAGEGEQFF.